A single sample is the source of the 16 T cell receptor beta chains below, sequenced in a study of long-term antiretroviral therapy in people with HIV. At survey level, the immunoSEQ assay was run in its v3.0 version. Generated by immunoSEQ multiplex PCR, the TCRdb table keeps only in-frame clones and is missing some. The table lists some 25,000 clones, over 80% of them singletons. This specimen consisted of unsorted PBMCs, obtained around 4.2 years after starting antiretroviral therapy. The receptors here all came from a man younger than 40 with HIV.

Concerning this clone: One end of the junction varies from germline; a read error may be responsible. The chain has TRBV13 and TRBJ2-7, with TRBD2 as a possible D gene (7 bases). In germline, CDR1 is PRHDT, CDR2 FYEKMQ (reference sequence). The CDR3 extends over 14 amino acids. Here the CDR3 DNA reads TGTGCCAGCAGTTTAGGGGGGAGGGGGGCCGAGCAGTACTTC. As protein: CASSLGGRGAEQYF.

This clone was seen a handful of times. One end of the junction is discordant with germline, which a read error may explain. The chain combines TRBV7-9 with TRBJ1-2, with D unclear. The CDR3 has 14 residues. The germline V gene has CDR1 SEHNR and CDR2 FQNEAQ (reference sequence). The CDR3 DNA reads as TGTGCCAGCAGCTTAGGTGGTAGAGATATAAACTCGGCCTTC. Translated: CASSLGGRDINSAF.

This clone appeared once. The V gene is TRBV4-1, the J gene TRBJ2-1; D not resolved. The germline V and J ends were trimmed by 1 base and 2 bases, with 15 bases remaining between them. Germline CDR1 and CDR2: MGHRA and YSYEKL. The CDR3 runs to 17 residues. CDR3 sequence: CASSQVNQDFPYNEQFF. CDR3 nucleotide sequence: TGCGCCAGCAGCCAAGTTAATCAGGATTTCCCCTACAATGAGCAGTTCTTC.

Regarding this clone: Other DNA sequences from this sample encode an identical CDR3 as well. The chain combines TRBV19 with TRBJ2-7; 9 positions match TRBD1. Trimming removed 3 bases from V and 2 bases from J; junction bases left unmatched: 5. Per the germline V gene, CDR1 is LNHDA and CDR2 is SQIVND (reference sequence). The CDR3 has 15 amino acids. CDR3 nucleotides: TGTGCCAGTAGTATTGGCACAGGGGGCCCCTACGAGCAGTACTTC. Amino acid sequence: CASSIGTGGPYEQYF.

The gene calls are TRBV6-1 and TRBJ2-1; D is uncertain. The CDR3 totals 8 residues. Trimming pared 10 bases from V and 8 bases from J, leaving 3 bases between. Germline CDR1 MNHNS, CDR2 SASEGT. This CDR3 is CATDEQFF. Written as DNA, the CDR3 is TGTGCCACAGATGAGCAGTTCTTC.

J is TRBJ2-7 and V is TRBV9; 8 bases match TRBD1. Germline assignment: CDR1 SGDLS and CDR2 YYNGEE. With 1 base clipped from V and 5 bases from J, the junction kept 2 bases outside the gene matches. CDR3 length: 13 amino acids. CDR3 loop: CASSVQGADEQYF. The CDR3 DNA is TGTGCCAGCAGCGTACAGGGGGCGGACGAGCAGTACTTC. The full variable domain, its missing parts supplied by reference TRBV9 and TRBJ2-7, is DSGVTQTPKHLITATGQRVTLRCSPRSGDLSVYWYQQSLDQGLQFLIQYYNGEERAKGNILERFSAQQFPDLHSELNLSSLELGDSALYFCASSVQGADEQYFGPGTRLTVT.

This clone was observed once. The chain carries TRBV7-9 and TRBJ1-1; TRBD1 is a possible D gene (5 bases). Per germline, CDR1 SEHNR and CDR2 FQNEAQ (reference sequence). Trimming cost V 4 bases and J 0 bases, with 12 bases left between them. CDR3 length: 15 amino acids. The CDR3 DNA reads as TGTGCCAGCAGCTCGAGGGACGTCCTGAACACTGAAGCTTTCTTT. Amino acid sequence: CASSSRDVLNTEAFF. The full variable domain, its missing parts supplied by reference TRBV7-9 and TRBJ1-1, is DTGVSQNPRHKITKRGQNVTFRCDPISEHNRLYWYRQTLGQGPEFLTYFQNEAQLEKSRLLSDRFSAERPKGSFSTLEIQRTEQGDSAMYLCASSSRDVLNTEAFFGQGTRLTVV.

This chain joins TRBV11-2 and TRBJ1-2, with D possibly being TRBD1 (5 bases). The ends were cut back, 5 bases at V and 4 bases at J, with 23 bases in the middle. The CDR3 covers 17 residues. Germline-derived CDR1 and CDR2 are SGHAT and FQNNGV. The CDR3 DNA is TGTGCCAGCAGCCCATCCGGGACGGGACGGACCATCTATGGCTACACCTTC. Amino acid sequence: CASSPSGTGRTIYGYTF.

The chain uses TRBV10-3 and TRBJ2-7; D is unresolved. The CDR3 runs 12 residues. V dropped 2 bases and J dropped 6 bases, with 8 bases sitting between them. Germline CDR1 and CDR2: ENHRY and SYGVKD. CDR3 residues: CAISEAVAEQYF. CDR3 nucleotide sequence: TGTGCCATCAGTGAGGCCGTGGCCGAGCAGTACTTC.

V and J are TRBV2 and TRBJ1-1; D is possibly TRBD1 (5 bases). CDR3 length: 14 residues. Trimming removed 5 bases from V and 6 bases from J, with 16 bases in between. In germline, CDR1 is SNHLY, CDR2 FYNNEI. In nucleotides, the CDR3 is TGTGCCAGCAGTATCACGCGGGGCCTACCTGAAGCTTTCTTT. Residues: CASSITRGLPEAFF.

J is TRBJ1-2 and V is TRBV6-1; no firm D call. CDR1 and CDR2 from the germline V gene are MNHNS and SASEGT. This CDR3 comprises 13 residues. Trimming stripped 1 base from V and 7 bases from J, with 10 bases between. CDR3: CASSEDDVGGYTF. CDR3 DNA sequence: TGTGCCAGCAGTGAAGATGACGTGGGTGGCTACACCTTC.

The V gene is TRBV5-5, the J gene TRBJ2-5, with a possible D match to TRBD2 (7 bases). The CDR3 has 15 amino acids. V was shortened by 4 bases and J by 7 bases, with 20 bases between the two germline ends. Germline values: CDR1 SGHKS, CDR2 YYEKEE (reference sequence). The CDR3 loop reads CASSPTSGGLATQYF. The CDR3 nucleotides read TGTGCCAGCAGCCCCACGTCCGGGGGGCTAGCGACCCAGTACTTC.

This clone has just a few counts. This chain uses TRBV2 with TRBJ1-2, with 7 nucleotides matching TRBD1. V shed 8 bases, J shed 4 bases, and the junction held 10 bases outside the gene matches. The CDR3 is 14 amino acids. Germline-derived CDR1 and CDR2 are SNHLY and FYNNEI. The CDR3 DNA is TGTGCCAGCTTCCGAGGGGGCAAAACCTATGGCTACACCTTC. This codes for CASFRGGKTYGYTF.

The chain recombines TRBV5-6 with TRBJ1-1, with D unclear. Trimming pared 0 bases from V and 7 bases from J, leaving 10 bases between. Germline V gene lookup returns CDR1 SGHDT and CDR2 YYEEEE. The CDR3 extends over 13 amino acids. CDR3 nucleotide sequence: TGTGCCAGCAGCTTGGCCGCACGGAGTGAAGCTTTCTTT. Translated: CASSLAARSEAFF.

The rearrangement joins TRBV10-3 to TRBJ1-6; D unclear. The V and J ends lost 0 bases and 10 bases respectively, with 16 bases between them. This CDR3 spans 16 amino acids. Germline assignment: CDR1 ENHRY and CDR2 SYGVKD. Here the CDR3 reads CAISESVGANSSPLHF. CDR3 nucleotide sequence: TGTGCCATCAGTGAGTCTGTGGGCGCGAACTCCTCACCCCTCCACTTT.

This clone was found once. This rearrangement joins TRBV27 to TRBJ2-2; tentatively, D is TRBD2 (6 bases). CDR1 and CDR2 from the germline V gene are MNHEY and SMNVEV (reference sequence). The CDR3 sequence is 15 residues long. V lost 6 bases and J lost 3, with 14 bases in between. CDR3 bases: TGTGCCAGCAGGCCAGGGAGGTTGGACACCGGGGAGCTGTTTTTT. This gives the protein CASRPGRLDTGELFF.